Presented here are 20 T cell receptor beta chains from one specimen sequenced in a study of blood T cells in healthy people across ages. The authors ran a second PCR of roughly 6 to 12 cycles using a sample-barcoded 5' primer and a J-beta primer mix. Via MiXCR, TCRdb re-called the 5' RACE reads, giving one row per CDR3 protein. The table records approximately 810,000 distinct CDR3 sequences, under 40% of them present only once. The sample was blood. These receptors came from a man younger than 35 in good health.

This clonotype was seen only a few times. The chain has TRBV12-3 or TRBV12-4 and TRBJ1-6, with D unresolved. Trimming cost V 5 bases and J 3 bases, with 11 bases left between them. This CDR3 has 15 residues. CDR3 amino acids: CASSPLDFYNSPLHF. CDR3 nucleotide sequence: TGTGCCAGCAGTCCTCTGGACTTCTATAATTCACCCCTCCACTTT.

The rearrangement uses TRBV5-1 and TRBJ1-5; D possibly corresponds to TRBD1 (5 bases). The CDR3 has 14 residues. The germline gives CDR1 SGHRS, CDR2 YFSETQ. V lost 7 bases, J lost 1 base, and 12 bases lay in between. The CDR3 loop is CASQCWGSNQPQHF. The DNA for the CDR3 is TGCGCCAGCCAATGTTGGGGGAGCAATCAGCCCCAGCATTTT.

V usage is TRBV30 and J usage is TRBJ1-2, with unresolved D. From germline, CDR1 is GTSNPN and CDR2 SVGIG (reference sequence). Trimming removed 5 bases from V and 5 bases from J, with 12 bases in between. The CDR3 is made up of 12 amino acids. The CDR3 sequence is CAWDGSPYGYTF. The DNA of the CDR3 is TGTGCCTGGGACGGGTCGCCTTATGGCTACACCTTC.

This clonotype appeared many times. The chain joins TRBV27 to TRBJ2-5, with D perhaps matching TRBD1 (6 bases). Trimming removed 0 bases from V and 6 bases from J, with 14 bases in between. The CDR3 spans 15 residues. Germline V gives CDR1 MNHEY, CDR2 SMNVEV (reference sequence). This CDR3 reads CASSLSGYRVQTQYF. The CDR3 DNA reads TGTGCCAGCAGTTTATCCGGCTACAGGGTACAGACCCAGTACTTC.

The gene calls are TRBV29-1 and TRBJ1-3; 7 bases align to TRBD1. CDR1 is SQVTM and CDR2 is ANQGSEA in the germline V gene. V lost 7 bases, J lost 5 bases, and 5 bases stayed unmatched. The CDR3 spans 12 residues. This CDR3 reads CSAEGARNTIYF. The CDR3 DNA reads TGCAGCGCCGAGGGGGCTAGAAACACCATATATTTT.

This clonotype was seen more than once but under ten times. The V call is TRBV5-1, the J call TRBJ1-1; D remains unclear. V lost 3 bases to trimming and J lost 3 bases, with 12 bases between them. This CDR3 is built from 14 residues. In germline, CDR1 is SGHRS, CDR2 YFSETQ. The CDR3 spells CASSSGDADTEAFF. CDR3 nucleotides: TGCGCCAGCAGCTCCGGGGATGCGGACACTGAAGCTTTCTTT.

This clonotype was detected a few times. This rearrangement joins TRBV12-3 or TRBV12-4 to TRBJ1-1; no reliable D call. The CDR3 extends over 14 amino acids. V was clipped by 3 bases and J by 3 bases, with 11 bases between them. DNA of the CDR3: TGTGCCAGCAGTTTGGAAACGTCGTACACTGAAGCTTTCTTT. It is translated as CASSLETSYTEAFF.

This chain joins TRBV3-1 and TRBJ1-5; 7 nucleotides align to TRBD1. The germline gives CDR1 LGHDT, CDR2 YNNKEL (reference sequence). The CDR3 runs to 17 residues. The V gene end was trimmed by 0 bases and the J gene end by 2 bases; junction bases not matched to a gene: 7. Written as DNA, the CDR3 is TGTGCCAGCAGCCAAGATTTAGGGGGCGAGGGCAATCAGCCCCAGCATTTT. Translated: CASSQDLGGEGNQPQHF.

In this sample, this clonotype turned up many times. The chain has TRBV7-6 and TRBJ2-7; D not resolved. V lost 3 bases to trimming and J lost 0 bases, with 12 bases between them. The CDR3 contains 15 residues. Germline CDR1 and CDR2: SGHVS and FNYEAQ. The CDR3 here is CASSLEDGFSYEQYF. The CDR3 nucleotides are TGTGCCAGCAGCTTGGAAGACGGATTCTCCTACGAGCAGTACTTC.

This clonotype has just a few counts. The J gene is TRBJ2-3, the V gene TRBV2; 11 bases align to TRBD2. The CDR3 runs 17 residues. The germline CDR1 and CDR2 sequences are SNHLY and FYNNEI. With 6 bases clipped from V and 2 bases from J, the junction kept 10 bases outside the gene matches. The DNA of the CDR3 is TGTGCCAGCAGGGGCACACTAGCGGGGGACCACACAGATACGCAGTATTTT. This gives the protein CASRGTLAGDHTDTQYF.

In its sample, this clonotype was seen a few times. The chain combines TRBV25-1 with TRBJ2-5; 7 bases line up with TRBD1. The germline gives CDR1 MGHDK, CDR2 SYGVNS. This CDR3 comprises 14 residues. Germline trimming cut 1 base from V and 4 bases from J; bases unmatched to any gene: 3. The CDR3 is CASSEWTGRETQYF. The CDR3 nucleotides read TGTGCCAGCAGTGAATGGACAGGTAGAGAGACCCAGTACTTC.

CDR3 sequence: CATSDWDRSNQPQHF. CDR3 sequence (DNA): TGTGCCACCAGCGATTGGGACAGGTCCAATCAGCCCCAGCATTTT. V gene TRBV15 combines with J gene TRBJ1-5, with 8 bases lining up with TRBD1. With V trimmed by 5 bases and J by 3 bases, 6 bases remained unmatched. This CDR3 has 15 amino acids. The V gene's germline CDR1 is LNHNV and CDR2 YYDKDF (reference sequence).

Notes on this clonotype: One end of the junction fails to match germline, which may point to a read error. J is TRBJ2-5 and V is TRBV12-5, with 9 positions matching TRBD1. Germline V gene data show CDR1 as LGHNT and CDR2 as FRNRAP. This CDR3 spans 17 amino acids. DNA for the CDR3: TGCGCTAGTGGTTTGTCGCCAGGACAGGGGTTGGTTGAGACCCAGTACTTC. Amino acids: CASGLSPGQGLVETQYF.

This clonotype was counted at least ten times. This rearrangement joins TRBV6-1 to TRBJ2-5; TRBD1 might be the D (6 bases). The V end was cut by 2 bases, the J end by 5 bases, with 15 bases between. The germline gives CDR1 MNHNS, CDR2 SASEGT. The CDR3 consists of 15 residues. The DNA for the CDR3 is TGTGCCAGCAGTGAATATTGGGACAATGGGGAGACCCAGTACTTC. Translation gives CASSEYWDNGETQYF.

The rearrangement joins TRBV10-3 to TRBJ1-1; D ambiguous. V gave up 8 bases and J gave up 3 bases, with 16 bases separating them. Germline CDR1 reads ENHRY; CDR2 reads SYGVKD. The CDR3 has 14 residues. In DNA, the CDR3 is TGTGCCATCTCGGAGGGTTTTGACGACACTGAAGCTTTCTTT. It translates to CAISEGFDDTEAFF.

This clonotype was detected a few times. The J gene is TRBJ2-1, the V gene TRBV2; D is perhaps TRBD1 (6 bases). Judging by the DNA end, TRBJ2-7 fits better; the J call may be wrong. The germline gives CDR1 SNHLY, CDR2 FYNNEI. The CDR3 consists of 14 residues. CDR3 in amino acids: CASNRDMSYNEQYF. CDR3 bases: TGTGCCAGCAACCGGGACATGTCCTACAATGAGCAGTACTTC.

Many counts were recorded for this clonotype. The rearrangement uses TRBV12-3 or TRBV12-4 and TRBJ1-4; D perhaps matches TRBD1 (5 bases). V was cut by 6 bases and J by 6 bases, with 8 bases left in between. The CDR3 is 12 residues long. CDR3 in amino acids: CASRRGDEKLFF. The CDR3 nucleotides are TGTGCCAGCAGACGGGGGGATGAAAAACTGTTTTTT.

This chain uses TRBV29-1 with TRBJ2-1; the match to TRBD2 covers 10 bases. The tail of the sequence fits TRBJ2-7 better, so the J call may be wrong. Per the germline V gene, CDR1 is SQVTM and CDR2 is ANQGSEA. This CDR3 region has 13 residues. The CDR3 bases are TGCAGCGTTGAGGGACTAGCGTACAATGAGCAGTACTTC. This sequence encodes CSVEGLAYNEQYF.

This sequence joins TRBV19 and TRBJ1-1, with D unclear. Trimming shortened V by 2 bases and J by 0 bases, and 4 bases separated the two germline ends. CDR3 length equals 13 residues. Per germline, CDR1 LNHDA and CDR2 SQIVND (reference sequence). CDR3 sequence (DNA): TGTGCCAGTAGTATAAGGTTGAACACTGAAGCTTTCTTT. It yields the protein CASSIRLNTEAFF. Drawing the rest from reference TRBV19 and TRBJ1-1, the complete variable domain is DGGITQSPKYLFRKEGQNVTLSCEQNLNHDAMYWYRQDPGQGLRLIYYSQIVNDFQKGDIAEGYSVSREKKESFPLTVTSAQKNPTAFYLCASSIRLNTEAFFGQGTRLTVV.

CDR3 residues: CSVEGWGRGIAGANVLTF. DNA of the CDR3: TGCAGCGTTGAGGGCTGGGGCAGGGGAATTGCTGGGGCCAACGTCCTGACTTTC. This chain joins TRBV29-1 and TRBJ2-6; maybe TRBD1 (6 bases). CDR1 is SQVTM and CDR2 is ANQGSEA in the germline V gene. V was clipped by 3 bases and J by 2 bases, with 20 bases between them. The CDR3 covers 18 residues.